Sequencing of this T cell receptor beta chain was carried out in a study of T cell repertoires in cytomegalovirus infection. TCRdb called the reads again in MiXCR, with one record for every CDR3 protein. The sample shows just under 500,000 distinct CDR3 sequences, 30% to 40% of them seen only once. With regard to this clonotype: Its antigen is not known.

The CDR3 has 16 residues. The germline gives CDR1 LNHDA, CDR2 SQIVND (reference sequence). The ends lost 4 bases at V and 0 bases at J; junction bases unmatched: 5. The specimen comprised cultured PBMCs, sampled from culture after CMV antigen stimulation. This clonotype originated in a human donor in good health (CMV status not recorded). Some clones in this sample may be carry-over from other donors' samples. V is TRBV19 and J is TRBJ2-7; 11 bases match TRBD2. DNA of the CDR3: TGTGCCAGTAGTAAAGAGACTAGCGGGACCTCCTACGAGCAGTACTTC. Protein product: CASSKETSGTSYEQYF.